This T cell receptor beta chain was sequenced for a study of blood T cell repertoires in COVID-19. The overall study: Samples came from the United States, Italy and Spain, spanning acute and convalescent COVID-19. Sample material is recorded as cDNA or gDNA derived from T cells, B-cell-depleted T cells, or PBMCs.

Under the authors' procedure: Reference gene primer amplification yielded estimated nucleated cell counts. Method: immunoSEQ multiplex PCR; TCRdb's copy keeps in-frame clones and lacks some. For V, J and clone size, that table is used; D and trimming come from the DNA. The repertoire consists of 350,000 or so clones, with around four fifths occurring once and the leading ten covering about 3%. This CDR3 is built from 15 residues. Trimming left V 1 base short and J 7 bases short, with 14 bases between. CDR1 SGHNT and CDR2 YYREEE come from the germline V gene (reference sequence). Sequencing was performed on peripheral blood. The clonotype originates from a man aged 25-45 years with active or convalescent COVID-19. The V and J genes are TRBV5-4 and TRBJ1-4; D might be TRBD1 (5 bases). The CDR3 is CASSLIGGGPEKLFF. CDR3 coding DNA: TGTGCCAGCAGCTTGATTGGGGGGGGACCTGAAAAACTGTTTTTT. The entire variable domain, with the rest obtained from reference TRBV5-4 and TRBJ1-4, is as follows: ETGVTQSPTHLIKTRGQQVTLRCSSQSGHNTVSWYQQALGQGPQFIFQYYREEENGRGNFPPRFSGLQFPNYSSELNVNALELDDSALYLCASSLIGGGPEKLFFGSGTQLSVL.